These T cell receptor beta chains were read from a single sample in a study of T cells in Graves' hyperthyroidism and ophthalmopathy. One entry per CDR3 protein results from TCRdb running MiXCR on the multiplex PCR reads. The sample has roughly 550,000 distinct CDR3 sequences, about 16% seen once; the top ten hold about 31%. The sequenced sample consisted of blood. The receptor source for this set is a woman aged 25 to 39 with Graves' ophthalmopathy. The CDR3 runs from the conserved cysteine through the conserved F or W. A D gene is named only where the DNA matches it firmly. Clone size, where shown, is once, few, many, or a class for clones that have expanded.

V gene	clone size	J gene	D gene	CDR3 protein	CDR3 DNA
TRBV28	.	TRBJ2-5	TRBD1	CASSGTGGEETQYF	TGTGCCAGCAGTGGGACAGGGGGGGAGGAGACCCAGTACTTC
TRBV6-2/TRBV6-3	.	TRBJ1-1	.	CASMTDENTEAFF	TGTGCCAGCATGACAGACGAGAACACTGAAGCTTTCTTT
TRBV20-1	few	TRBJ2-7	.	CSADEIGQYF	TGCAGTGCAGATGAGATAGGGCAGTACTTC
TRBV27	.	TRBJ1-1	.	CASKDLRPHTEAFF	TGTGCCAGCAAGGACCTACGCCCGCACACTGAAGCTTTCTTT
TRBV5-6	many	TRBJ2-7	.	CASSWADYEQYF	TGTGCCAGCAGCTGGGCAGACTACGAGCAGTACTTC
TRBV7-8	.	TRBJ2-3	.	CASRRGGIWGRNADTQYF	TGTGCCAGCAGGAGAGGGGGGATTTGGGGGAGGAATGCAGATACGCAGTATTTT
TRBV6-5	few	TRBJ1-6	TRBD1	CASSYSEGATPLHF	TGTGCCAGCAGTTACTCTGAGGGGGCGACACCCCTCCACTTT
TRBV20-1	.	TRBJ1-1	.	CSAPGAPNTEAFF	TGCAGTGCTCCGGGGGCCCCGAACACTGAAGCTTTCTTT
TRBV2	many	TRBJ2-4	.	CASSESTLAKNIQYF	TGTGCCAGCAGTGAAAGCACCCTAGCCAAAAACATTCAGTACTTC
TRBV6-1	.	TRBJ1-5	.	CASSYPRGLNQPQHF	TGTGCCAGCAGCTACCCCCGGGGTCTCAATCAGCCCCAGCATTTT
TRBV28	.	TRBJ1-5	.	CASSSSTAGNQPQHF	TGTGCCAGCAGTTCCAGTACAGCGGGCAATCAGCCCCAGCATTTT
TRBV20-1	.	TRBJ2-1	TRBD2	CSAKGGPYNEQFF	TGCAGTGCTAAGGGAGGGCCTTACAATGAGCAGTTCTTC
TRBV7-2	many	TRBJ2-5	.	CASSFQGGGGETQYF	TGTGCCAGCAGCTTCCAGGGAGGGGGCGGGGAGACCCAGTACTTC
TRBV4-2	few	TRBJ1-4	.	CASSQAKTKTTNEKLFF	TGTGCCAGCAGCCAGGCCAAGACTAAGACAACTAATGAAAAACTGTTTTTT
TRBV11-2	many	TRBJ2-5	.	CASNLDFLGLETQYF	TGTGCCAGCAACTTAGACTTCTTGGGGTTGGAGACCCAGTACTTC
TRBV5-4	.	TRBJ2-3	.	CASSLTPSDTQYF	TGTGCCAGCAGCTTGACCCCCTCAGATACGCAGTATTTT
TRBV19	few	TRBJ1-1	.	CASTLSPNTEAFF	TGTGCCAGTACCCTTAGCCCGAACACTGAAGCTTTCTTT
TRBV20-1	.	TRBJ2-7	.	CSARAGGFYEQYF	TGCAGTGCTAGAGCCGGCGGATTCTACGAGCAGTACTTC
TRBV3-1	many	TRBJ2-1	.	CASRMKGNEQFF	TGTGCCAGCAGGATGAAGGGTAATGAGCAGTTCTTC
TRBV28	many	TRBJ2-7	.	CASRDAYEQYF	TGTGCCAGCAGGGACGCCTACGAGCAGTACTTC
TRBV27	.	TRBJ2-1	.	CASSYPGHEQFF	TGTGCCAGCAGTTACCCGGGGCATGAGCAGTTCTTC
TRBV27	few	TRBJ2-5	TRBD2	CASSSPPAGVKTQYF	TGTGCCAGCAGTTCCCCCCCGGCGGGAGTAAAGACCCAGTACTTC
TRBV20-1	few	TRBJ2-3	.	CSASLSAQHTDTQYF	TGCAGTGCTAGCCTGAGTGCCCAGCACACAGATACGCAGTATTTT
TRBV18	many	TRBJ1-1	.	CASSLWDTTNTEAFF	TGTGCCAGCTCACTTTGGGACACAACGAACACTGAAGCTTTCTTT
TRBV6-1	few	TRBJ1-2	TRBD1	CASRLNRGPNYGYTF	TGTGCCAGCAGACTTAACAGGGGGCCTAACTATGGCTACACCTTC
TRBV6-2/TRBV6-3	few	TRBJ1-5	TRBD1	CASRPTGGGPQHF	TGTGCCAGCAGACCTACAGGGGGCGGGCCCCAGCATTTT
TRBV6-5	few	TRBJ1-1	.	CASSYVGGFEAFF	TGTGCCAGCAGTTACGTCGGGGGCTTTGAAGCTTTCTTT
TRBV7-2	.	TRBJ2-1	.	CASSIGGGGEQFF	TGTGCCAGCAGCATAGGGGGAGGAGGTGAGCAGTTCTTC
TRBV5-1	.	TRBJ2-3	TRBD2	CASSPGGDTTDTQYF	TGCGCCAGCAGCCCGGGAGGGGATACCACAGATACGCAGTATTTT
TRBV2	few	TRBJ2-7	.	CASGRGANFYEQYF	TGTGCCAGCGGGCGCGGGGCCAACTTCTACGAGCAGTACTTC
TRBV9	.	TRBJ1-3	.	CASSGNTIYF	TGTGCCAGCTCTGGAAACACCATATATTTT
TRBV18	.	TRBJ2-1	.	CASSPSAGVAYNEQFF	TGTGCCAGCTCACCATCGGCAGGGGTGGCCTACAATGAGCAGTTCTTC
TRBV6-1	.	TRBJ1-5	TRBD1	CAGSTGDSNQPQHF	TGTGCCGGATCGACAGGGGATAGCAATCAGCCCCAGCATTTT
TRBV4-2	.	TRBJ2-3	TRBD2	CASRRVRESTDTQYF	TGTGCCAGCAGGCGAGTGCGGGAGAGCACAGATACGCAGTATTTT
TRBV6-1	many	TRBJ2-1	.	CASSKDRATYNEQFF	TGTGCCAGCAGCAAAGACCGGGCCACCTACAATGAGCAGTTCTTC
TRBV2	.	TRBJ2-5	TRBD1	CASSRTLTGEIQETQYF	TGTGCCAGCAGCAGGACCCTTACAGGGGAAATCCAAGAGACCCAGTACTTC
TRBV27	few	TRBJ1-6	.	CASSLGDTKYNSPLHF	TGTGCCAGCAGTTTGGGGGACACAAAGTATAATTCACCCCTCCACTTT
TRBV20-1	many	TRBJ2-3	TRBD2	CSARGLAGEEYF	TGCAGTGCTAGAGGGCTAGCGGGTGAGGAGTATTTT
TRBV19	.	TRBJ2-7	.	CASSMGDRTYYEQYF	TGTGCCAGTAGTATGGGGGACCGAACATACTACGAGCAGTACTTC
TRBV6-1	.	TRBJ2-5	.	CASSRGTLGETQYF	TGTGCCAGCAGCCGAGGGACTTTGGGTGAGACCCAGTACTTC
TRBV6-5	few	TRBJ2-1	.	CASSYSPSPGNEQFF	TGTGCCAGCAGTTACTCGCCCTCCCCGGGGAATGAGCAGTTCTTC
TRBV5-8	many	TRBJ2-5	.	CASSLGTGTGETQYF	TGTGCCAGCAGCTTGGGGACCGGGACGGGGGAGACCCAGTACTTC
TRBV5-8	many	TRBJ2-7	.	CASSTGKVGARYEQYF	TGTGCCAGCAGCACGGGGAAAGTCGGGGCCAGATACGAGCAGTACTTC
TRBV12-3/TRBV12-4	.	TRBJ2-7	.	CASSPPLAGYEQYF	TGTGCCAGCAGCCCCCCTCTAGCAGGTTACGAGCAGTACTTC
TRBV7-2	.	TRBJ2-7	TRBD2	CASSLQGSGNSGRTNAYEQYF	TGTGCCAGCAGCTTACAGGGCAGCGGAAATAGCGGGAGGACGAACGCCTACGAGCAGTACTTC
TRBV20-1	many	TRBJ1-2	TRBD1	CSATDRDNYGYTF	TGCAGTGCTACTGACAGGGATAACTATGGCTACACCTTC
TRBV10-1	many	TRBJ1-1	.	CASSESTRIWGMNTEAFF	TGCGCCAGCAGTGAGTCGACCAGGATCTGGGGTATGAACACTGAAGCTTTCTTT